The subject of this entry is one T cell receptor (beta chain). Its antigen remains unidentified. Libraries were prepared by immunoSEQ multiplex PCR; TCRdb keeps only in-frame clonotypes and omits some of them. The table shows around 75,000 clones, with 90% occurring only once. Germline-derived CDR1 and CDR2 are SGDLS and YYNGEE. V was trimmed by 3 bases and J by 2 bases, leaving 17 bases between them. The CDR3 is 16 residues long. The data are from a study of identifying expanded T cells in peripheral blood. Study findings and constraints: Differentially abundant clones: 0.95 to 1.5 between replicates, 15 to 17 at around 14 days, 19 to 20 at four.

Collection occurred without any documented infections or immune events in donors. The specimen was blood. This clonotype was obtained from a person aged 18-70 years in good health. The V call is TRBV9, the J call TRBJ1-2; D not resolved. The CDR3 DNA reads as TGTGCCAGCAGCGCGCCTTTAGGAGGGTCCAACTATGGCTACACCTTC. Protein product: CASSAPLGGSNYGYTF.